The clone carrying this TCR beta chain was counted a single time. These data are taken from a study of T cell repertoires and Cas9 in healthy adults. Only in-frame clones appear in the TCRdb table, and some are missing; sequencing was by immunoSEQ multiplex PCR. The sample carries about 22,000 clones, 75% to 95% recorded once. CDR3 size: 15 residues. Trimming stripped 7 bases from V and 4 bases from J, with 20 bases between. Germline loops: CDR1 SGHRS, CDR2 YFSETQ. V gene TRBV5-1 combines with J gene TRBJ1-2; the D is unclear. Sequenced sample: CD4+ effector T cells (CD127+, CD25-, CD137-, CD154-) from PBMCs; culture status not recorded. The clonotype originates from a human donor in good health. This chain's CDR3 is CASGEVGTKTYGYTF. DNA for the CDR3: TGCGCCAGCGGGGAGGTGGGTACGAAGACCTATGGCTACACCTTC.